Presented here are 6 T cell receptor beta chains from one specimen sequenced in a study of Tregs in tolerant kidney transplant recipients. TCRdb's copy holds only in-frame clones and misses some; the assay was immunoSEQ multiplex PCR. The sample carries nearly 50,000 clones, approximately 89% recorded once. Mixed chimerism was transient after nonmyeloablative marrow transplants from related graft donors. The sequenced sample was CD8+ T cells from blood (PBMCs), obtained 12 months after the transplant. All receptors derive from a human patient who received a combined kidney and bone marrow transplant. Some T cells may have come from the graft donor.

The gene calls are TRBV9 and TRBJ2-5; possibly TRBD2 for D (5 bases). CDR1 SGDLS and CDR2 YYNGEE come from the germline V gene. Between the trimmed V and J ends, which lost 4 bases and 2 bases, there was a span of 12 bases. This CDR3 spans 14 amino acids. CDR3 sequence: CASSLGGRQETQYF. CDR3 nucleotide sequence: TGTGCCAGCAGCCTCGGAGGCAGACAAGAGACCCAGTACTTC.

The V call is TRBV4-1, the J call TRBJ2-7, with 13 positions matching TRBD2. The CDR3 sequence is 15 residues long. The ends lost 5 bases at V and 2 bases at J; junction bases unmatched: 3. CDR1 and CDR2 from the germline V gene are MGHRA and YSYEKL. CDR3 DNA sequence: TGCGCCAGCAGCTACGGACTAGCGGGAGCCTACGAGCAGTACTTC. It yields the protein CASSYGLAGAYEQYF.

The CDR3 sequence: CASSPWGQGAKLNTEAFF. CDR3 nucleotides: TGCGCCAGCAGTCCTTGGGGACAGGGTGCGAAGTTGAACACTGAAGCTTTCTTT. V is TRBV23-1 and J is TRBJ1-1, with 9 bases matching TRBD1. TRBV23-1 has ORF status, its function being uncertain. V lost 4 bases to trimming and J lost 0 bases; unmatched junction nucleotides: 12. The CDR3 has 18 amino acids.

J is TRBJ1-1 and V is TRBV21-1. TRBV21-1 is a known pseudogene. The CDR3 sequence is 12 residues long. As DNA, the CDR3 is TGTGCCAGCAGTTTCTTGAACACTGAAGCTTTCTTT. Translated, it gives CASSFLNTEAFF.

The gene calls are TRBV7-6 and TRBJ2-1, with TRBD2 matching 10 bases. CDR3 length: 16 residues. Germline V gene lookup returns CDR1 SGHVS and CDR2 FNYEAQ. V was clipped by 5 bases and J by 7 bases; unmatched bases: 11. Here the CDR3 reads CASSPSLAGDLNEQFF. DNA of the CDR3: TGTGCCAGCAGCCCTTCCCTAGCGGGAGATTTAAATGAGCAGTTCTTC.

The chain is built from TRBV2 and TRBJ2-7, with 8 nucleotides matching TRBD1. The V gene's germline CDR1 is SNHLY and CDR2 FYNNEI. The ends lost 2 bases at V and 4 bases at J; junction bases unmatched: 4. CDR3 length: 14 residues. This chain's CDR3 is CASSEWDRSYEQYF. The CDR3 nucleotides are TGTGCCAGCAGTGAATGGGACAGGTCGTACGAGCAGTACTTC.